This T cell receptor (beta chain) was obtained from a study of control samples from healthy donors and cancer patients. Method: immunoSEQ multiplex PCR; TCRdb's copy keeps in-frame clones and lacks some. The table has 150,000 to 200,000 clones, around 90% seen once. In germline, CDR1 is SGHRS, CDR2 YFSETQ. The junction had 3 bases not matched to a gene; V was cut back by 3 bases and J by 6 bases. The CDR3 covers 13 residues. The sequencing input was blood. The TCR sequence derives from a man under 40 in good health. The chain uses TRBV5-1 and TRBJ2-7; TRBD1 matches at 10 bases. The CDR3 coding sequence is TGCGCCAGCAGCTGGACAGGGGGAGGCGAGCAGTACTTC. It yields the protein CASSWTGGGEQYF.